Following are 23 T cell receptor beta chains from one sample sequenced in a study of cytomegalovirus exposure and HLA in healthy donors. With 60 Vbeta and 13 Jbeta primers, the PCR was carried out. The table came from immunoSEQ multiplex PCR; TCRdb's copy has only in-frame clones and leaves some out. Its table lists some 200,000 clones. The sample taken for sequencing was PBMCs. Receptors originate from a woman between 18 and 30 years old in good health and CMV-seropositive.

The CDR3 sequence is CASRLESMNTEAFF. The CDR3 nucleotides read TGTGCCAGCAGGCTGGAGAGCATGAACACTGAAGCTTTCTTT. The rearrangement links TRBV2 to TRBJ1-1; D gene uncertain. Deletions cut 6 bases from V and 0 bases from J, with 11 bases between. Germline V gene sequence: CDR1 SNHLY, CDR2 FYNNEI. The CDR3 consists of 14 residues.

This rearrangement joins TRBV5-8 to TRBJ1-2; TRBD1 might be the D (6 bases). The germline V gene encodes CDR1 SGHTS and CDR2 YDEGEE. The V end was cut by 4 bases, the J end by 1 base, with 11 bases between. There are 14 residues in the CDR3. CDR3 in DNA: TGTGCCAGCAGCCAGAACAGGGTTAACTATGGCTACACCTTC. Translating it yields CASSQNRVNYGYTF.

The rearrangement uses TRBV30 and TRBJ1-2, with D maybe TRBD1 (5 bases). V lost 0 bases and J lost 4, with 15 bases in between. The germline CDR1 and CDR2 sequences are GTSNPN and SVGIG (reference sequence). This CDR3 comprises 15 residues. Written as DNA, the CDR3 is TGTGCCTGGAGTGTACATAGCGGGGCCATCTATGGCTACACCTTC. Its protein product is CAWSVHSGAIYGYTF. Complete variable domain (other parts from reference TRBV30 and TRBJ1-2): SQTIHQWPATLVQPVGSPLSLECTVEGTSNPNLYWYRQAAGRGLQLLFYSVGIGQISSEVPQNLSASRPQDRQFILSSKKLLLSDSGFYLCAWSVHSGAIYGYTFGSGTRLTVV.

This sequence joins TRBV19 and TRBJ1-2, with TRBD1 as a possible D gene (5 bases). CDR3 length: 15 amino acids. Germline CDR1 is LNHDA and CDR2 is SQIVND (reference sequence). V shed 5 bases and J shed 6 bases, with 19 bases lying between them. The CDR3 nucleotides read TGTGCCAGTAGTGGTAGGGGCTACGTTGGGGATGGCTACACCTTC. Translating gives CASSGRGYVGDGYTF.

The chain uses TRBV27 and TRBJ2-3; a possible D gene is TRBD2 (6 bases). There are 15 residues in the CDR3. Germline V gene lookup returns CDR1 MNHEY and CDR2 SMNVEV (reference sequence). V shed 6 bases and J shed 2 bases, with 15 bases lying between them. Written as DNA, the CDR3 is TGTGCCAGCAGCCCCCGCGGGGTTCACACAGATACGCAGTATTTT. Protein product: CASSPRGVHTDTQYF.

CDR3 DNA sequence: TGCGCCAGCAGCTTGGAACACCCGACTAACGAGCAGTACTTC. Its protein product is CASSLEHPTNEQYF. The chain uses TRBV5-1 and TRBJ2-7, with D possibly being TRBD2 (5 bases). This CDR3 has 14 amino acids. The germline gives CDR1 SGHRS, CDR2 YFSETQ. V was trimmed by 0 bases and J by 5 bases, leaving 12 bases between them.

CDR3 sequence reads: CASSRTGGLGETQYF. CDR3 DNA: TGCGCCAGCAGCCGAACGGGGGGCTTGGGAGAGACCCAGTACTTC. The rearrangement joins TRBV4-1 to TRBJ2-5; D is possibly TRBD2 (7 bases). Looked up from germline, CDR1 is MGHRA and CDR2 is YSYEKL. The V gene lost 4 bases and the J gene lost 4 bases, with 16 bases spanning the gap. The CDR3 is 15 amino acids.

Concerning this clone: The sample holds other DNA sequences that translate to the same CDR3. This chain joins TRBV5-1 and TRBJ1-5, with 7 bases fitting TRBD1. Germline V CDR1 and CDR2: SGHRS, YFSETQ. J was trimmed by 9 bases and V by 1 base; bases with no gene match: 4. The CDR3 has 13 amino acids. CDR3 loop: CASSLTGERPQHF. The CDR3 DNA follows: TGCGCCAGCAGCTTGACAGGGGAGCGGCCCCAGCATTTT.

This rearrangement joins TRBV9 to TRBJ2-3, with D possibly being TRBD1 (6 bases). Germline V gene data show CDR1 as SGDLS and CDR2 as YYNGEE. The CDR3 contains 15 residues. V lost 4 bases and J 0 bases, leaving 12 bases between the germline ends. In DNA form, the CDR3 reads TGTGCCAGCAGCTCATGGACAGCTAGCACAGATACGCAGTATTTT. Translation: CASSSWTASTDTQYF. Full variable domain (remainder filled in from reference TRBV9 and TRBJ2-3): DSGVTQTPKHLITATGQRVTLRCSPRSGDLSVYWYQQSLDQGLQFLIQYYNGEERAKGNILERFSAQQFPDLHSELNLSSLELGDSALYFCASSSWTASTDTQYFGPGTRLTVL.

The chain carries TRBV10-3 and TRBJ1-5; the D is unclear. The CDR3 runs 14 residues. Trimming cost V 0 bases and J 7 bases, with 10 bases left between them. CDR1 is ENHRY and CDR2 is SYGVKD in the germline V gene. The CDR3 DNA reads as TGTGCCATCAGTGAGTCGGGCTATGGGCAGCCCCAGCATTTT. Amino acids: CAISESGYGQPQHF.

This chain connects TRBV2 to TRBJ2-5, with a weak D call TRBD1 (6 bases). The CDR3 covers 14 residues. Germline loops: CDR1 SNHLY, CDR2 FYNNEI. V was clipped by 5 bases and J by 5 bases, with 15 bases between them. The CDR3 nucleotides are TGTGCCAGCAGTTCCGAGGGACAACGGGAGACCCAGTACTTC. It specifies CASSSEGQRETQYF.

This chain connects TRBV2 to TRBJ1-2; D is perhaps TRBD1 (5 bases). The CDR3 has 13 residues. V lost 6 bases, J lost 4 bases, and 12 bases lay in between. Germline CDR1 reads SNHLY; CDR2 reads FYNNEI. The CDR3 bases are TGTGCCAGCAGCGTAGGAGACAGCTATGGCTACACCTTC. Translation: CASSVGDSYGYTF.

The genes are TRBV18 and TRBJ1-5; 8 nucleotides agree with TRBD1. J lost 10 bases, V lost 6 bases, and 11 bases had no gene match. The V gene's germline CDR1 is KGHSH and CDR2 LQKENI. The CDR3 is 14 amino acids. The DNA for the CDR3 is TGTGCCAGCTCCGAACAGGGGGGCCATAATCCCCAGCATTTT. This gives the protein CASSEQGGHNPQHF.

The CDR3 DNA is TGTGCCAGCAGCGGACAGGGAAAATACACTGAAGCTTTCTTT. It translates to CASSGQGKYTEAFF. The V gene is TRBV6-6, the J gene TRBJ1-1; 8 positions agree with TRBD1. The CDR3 is 14 amino acids. Germline CDR1 is MNHNY and CDR2 is SVGAGI (reference sequence). The J segment lost 3 bases and the V segment lost 6 bases, leaving 6 bases of the junction unmatched.

This chain joins TRBV2 and TRBJ1-3; no reliable D call. The V gene's germline CDR1 is SNHLY and CDR2 FYNNEI. V gave up 8 bases and J gave up 2 bases, with 13 bases separating them. This CDR3 has 14 amino acids. CDR3 sequence: CASRGGTPGNTIYF. In DNA, the CDR3 is TGTGCCAGCCGAGGTGGAACCCCTGGAAACACCATATATTTT.

CDR3 in DNA: TGTGCCAGCAGTTACGGAGGGAATGAAAAACTGTTTTTT. Translating it yields CASSYGGNEKLFF. The chain is built from TRBV6-6 and TRBJ1-4; D remains unclear. CDR1 is MNHNY, CDR2 SVGAGI, per germline (reference sequence). There are 13 residues in the CDR3. V gave up 2 bases and J gave up 5 bases, with 6 bases separating them.

V usage is TRBV2 and J usage is TRBJ1-5; possible D gene TRBD1, 5 bases. V lost 2 bases and J lost 2, with 19 bases in between. The CDR3 extends over 18 amino acids. Germline assignment: CDR1 SNHLY and CDR2 FYNNEI. CDR3: CASSEKGKQAWGNQPQHF. The DNA of the CDR3 is TGTGCCAGCAGTGAAAAGGGCAAACAGGCGTGGGGCAATCAGCCCCAGCATTTT. Full variable domain (remainder filled in from reference TRBV2 and TRBJ1-5): EPEVTQTPSHQVTQMGQEVILRCVPISNHLYFYWYRQILGQKVEFLVSFYNNEISEKSEIFDDQFSVERPDGSNFTLKIRSTKLEDSAMYFCASSEKGKQAWGNQPQHFGDGTRLSIL.

On this clone itself: One end of the junction fails to match germline, which may point to a read error. This chain joins TRBV7-3 and TRBJ1-1; D may be TRBD1 (6 bases). Germline V gene data show CDR1 as SGHTA and CDR2 as FQGTGA. CDR3 length: 15 residues. The DNA of the CDR3 is TGTGCCAGCAGTTTAAGGGGGGGGAGTGGAACTGAAGCTTTCTTT. Amino acids: CASSLRGGSGTEAFF.

The chain couples TRBV2 to TRBJ2-1; possibly TRBD2 for D (6 bases). CDR3 size: 16 residues. The germline V gene encodes CDR1 SNHLY and CDR2 FYNNEI. V was trimmed by 6 bases and J by 3 bases, leaving 18 bases between them. CDR3 region: CASSPGGIVGYNEQFF. The DNA for the CDR3 is TGTGCCAGCAGCCCTGGGGGGATAGTAGGCTACAATGAGCAGTTCTTC.

V usage is TRBV18 and J usage is TRBJ1-4; D is undetermined. Germline CDR1 and CDR2: KGHSH and LQKENI. This CDR3 has 14 amino acids. V was cut by 3 bases and J by 6 bases, with 11 bases left in between. The CDR3 coding sequence is TGTGCCAGCTCACCTACCGGCGGAGATGAAAAACTGTTTTTT. This encodes CASSPTGGDEKLFF. The variable domain in full, completed from reference TRBV18 and TRBJ1-4, reads NAGVMQNPRHLVRRRGQEARLRCSPMKGHSHVYWYRQLPEEGLKFMVYLQKENIIDESGMPKERFSAEFPKEGPSILRIQQVVRGDSAAYFCASSPTGGDEKLFFGSGTQLSVL.

The chain combines TRBV5-1 with TRBJ1-2, with D perhaps matching TRBD1 (5 bases). The V end lost 0 bases, the J end lost 7 bases, and 16 bases lay between the germline ends. The germline gives CDR1 SGHRS, CDR2 YFSETQ. The CDR3 loop spans 15 amino acids. The CDR3 nucleotides are TGCGCCAGCAGCTTGGCCGGTCAGGGCGACGGTGGCTACACCTTC. It translates to CASSLAGQGDGGYTF. The full variable domain, in which reference TRBV5-1 and TRBJ1-2 provide the parts outside the CDR3, is KAGVTQTPRYLIKTRGQQVTLSCSPISGHRSVSWYQQTPGQGLQFLFEYFSETQRNKGNFPGRFSGRQFSNSRSEMNVSTLELGDSALYLCASSLAGQGDGGYTFGSGTRLTVV.

The rearrangement links TRBV2 to TRBJ1-5, with D unclear. V gave up 4 bases and J gave up 4 bases, with 14 bases separating them. Germline loops: CDR1 SNHLY, CDR2 FYNNEI. The CDR3 contains 15 residues. The CDR3 nucleotides read TGTGCCAGCAGTGTATTGGAGGGTATGAATCAGCCCCAGCATTTT. Protein: CASSVLEGMNQPQHF.

For this clone: Other DNA sequences in this specimen translate into the identical CDR3. The chain carries TRBV2 and TRBJ1-5; 10 nucleotides match TRBD1. Trimming cost V 6 bases and J 7 bases; bases outside gene matches: 3. In germline, CDR1 is SNHLY, CDR2 FYNNEI. The CDR3 spans 13 residues. The CDR3: CASRGTGDQPQHF. CDR3 coding DNA: TGTGCCAGCAGGGGGACAGGGGACCAGCCCCAGCATTTT.